The rows below give T cell receptor beta chains drawn from one sample of a study of T cell changes during pregnancy in multiple sclerosis. Clones were read by immunoSEQ multiplex PCR, and TCRdb kept only the in-frame ones, dropping some. The table lists tens of thousands of clones, just under 90% of them singletons. The sequences come from CD4+ T cells from peripheral blood mononuclear cells, collected in the first trimester of pregnancy. These receptors were taken from a female donor with multiple sclerosis, enrolled in a pregnancy study. Both conserved end residues are part of each CDR3. The order of the fields is V gene, D gene, J gene, clone size, CDR3 protein, CDR3 DNA. The D gene is left open where the match is weak. Rows may omit the clone size; those that give it use once, few, many or a size class.

TRBV29-1	.	TRBJ1-1	.	CSVEGQLSNTEAFF	TGCAGCGTTGAAGGACAGCTCTCGAACACTGAAGCTTTCTTT
TRBV18	TRBD1	TRBJ2-7	.	CASSMGQGSYEQYF	TGTGCCAGCTCGATGGGACAGGGGTCCTACGAGCAGTACTTC
TRBV27	.	TRBJ2-1	.	CASRQGFGYNEQFF	TGTGCCAGCAGACAGGGTTTCGGCTACAATGAGCAGTTCTTC
TRBV6-1	.	TRBJ2-5	.	CASSETGGTQYF	TGTGCCAGCAGTGAAACCGGAGGGACCCAGTACTTC
TRBV7-8	TRBD2	TRBJ2-3	.	CASSWVAGGASTQYF	TGTGCCAGCAGCTGGGTAGCGGGGGGGGCCTCTACGCAGTATTTT
TRBV19	.	TRBJ1-2	few	CASSSNRANNYGYTF	TGTGCCAGTAGTTCCAACAGGGCAAATAACTATGGCTACACCTTC
TRBV7-2	.	TRBJ2-7	.	CASSFVQGINEQYF	TGTGCCAGCAGCTTTGTGCAGGGTATCAACGAGCAGTACTTC
TRBV28	.	TRBJ1-5	.	CASNRGAGQGQPQHF	TGTGCCAGCAATCGCGGGGCAGGGCAAGGTCAGCCCCAGCATTTT
TRBV9	.	TRBJ1-4	.	CASSVAPATNEKLFF	TGTGCCAGCAGCGTAGCCCCCGCAACTAATGAAAAACTGTTTTTT
TRBV9	TRBD2	TRBJ2-2	.	CASSVDLAGLLTGELFF	TGTGCCAGCAGCGTAGACTTAGCGGGACTTCTCACCGGGGAGCTGTTTTTT
TRBV29-1	.	TRBJ1-4	.	CSGSRGEKLFF	TGCAGCGGCTCGCGGGGAGAAAAACTGTTTTTT
TRBV6-6	.	TRBJ1-2	once	CASTDRLGNYGYTF	TGTGCCAGCACCGACAGGTTGGGAAACTATGGCTACACCTTC
TRBV5-6	TRBD1	TRBJ1-1	.	CASSRTGNTEAFF	TGTGCCAGCAGCAGGACAGGGAACACTGAAGCTTTCTTT
TRBV10-3	TRBD1	TRBJ2-2	.	CAITGTANTGELFF	TGTGCCATCACCGGGACAGCGAACACCGGGGAGCTGTTTTTT
TRBV5-4	.	TRBJ1-4	.	CASSSFPGGGEKLFF	TGTGCCAGCAGTTCGTTTCCGGGGGGAGGAGAAAAACTGTTTTTT
TRBV7-2	.	TRBJ1-2	.	CASSLWHSTNYGYTF	TGTGCCAGCAGCTTATGGCACAGTACTAACTATGGCTACACCTTC
TRBV11-1	.	TRBJ1-2	once	CASSLGAGPYGYTF	TGTGCCAGCAGCTTAGGGGCAGGGCCCTATGGCTACACCTTC
TRBV18	.	TRBJ2-7	.	CASSPPTGLSSYEQYF	TGTGCCAGCTCACCACCCACAGGGCTGAGCTCCTACGAGCAGTACTTC
TRBV7-9	.	TRBJ1-2	.	CASSLLRPGGYTF	TGTGCCAGCAGCTTGTTAAGGCCAGGGGGCTACACCTTC
TRBV11-2	TRBD2	TRBJ2-5	.	CASSVGTSGYQETQYF	TGTGCCAGCAGCGTCGGGACTAGCGGATATCAAGAGACCCAGTACTTC
TRBV5-1	TRBD1	TRBJ1-4	.	CASSASGTGNNEKLFF	TGCGCCAGCAGCGCTTCCGGGACAGGGAATAATGAAAAACTGTTTTTT
TRBV4-1	.	TRBJ2-5	.	CASSHITKNQETQYF	TGCGCCAGCAGCCACATTACAAAAAACCAAGAGACCCAGTACTTC
TRBV21-1	.	TRBJ2-3	.	CASSKVGDGQSTDTQYF	TGTGCCAGCAGCAAAGTTGGAGACGGTCAAAGCACAGATACGCAGTATTTT
TRBV2	.	TRBJ2-3	.	CASSLAIDTQYF	TGTGCCAGCAGTCTAGCGATAGATACGCAGTATTTT
TRBV7-8	TRBD1	TRBJ1-3	.	CASSFGTGTGNTIYF	TGTGCCAGCAGCTTCGGGACAGGGACTGGAAACACCATATATTTT